This T cell receptor beta chain comes out of a study of vaccination and CD4 T cells after COVID-19. An Oncomine TCR Beta short-read assay was used to sequence the DNA from cultured CD4+ T cells. TCRdb re-called the PCR reads through MiXCR, storing one row per CDR3 protein. The sample yields 4,000 to 4,500 distinct CDR3 sequences, about 26% seen once. A note on this clonotype: Its antigen is currently unknown.

Study-wide points: Researchers report that a median approximately 90% of reactive clones in convalescent patients surfaced only post-vaccination.

Trimming cost V 3 bases and J 6 bases; bases outside gene matches: 10. Per germline, CDR1 SGHNT and CDR2 YYREEE (reference sequence). The CDR3 is 15 amino acids. Treatment here: approximately nine-day PBMC culture with coronavirus spike peptide pools or control peptides (ViraFEST assay). This sequence originates from a human donor who had recovered from COVID-19. The sample was CD4+ T cells from blood, cultured in vitro. This chain uses TRBV5-4 with TRBJ2-5; 8 nucleotides agree with TRBD2. CDR3 coding DNA: TGTGCCAGCAGCTATAGGAGTGCGGGGGGCCAGACCCAGTACTTC. This translates into CASSYRSAGGQTQYF.